This T cell receptor beta chain is from a study of OX40 agonist ivuxolimab in advanced cancers. Study-wide points: With doses of 0.1-3.0 mg/kg, partial responders showed among the lowest clonal expansion.

Profiled with immunoSEQ multiplex PCR; TCRdb holds only in-frame clones, not every one. The sample includes about 79,000 clones, about 92% of them seen just once. A remark on this clone: As yet, its antigen is unknown.

The source of this sequence is an adult with an advanced solid tumor such as melanoma, head and neck, liver or kidney cancer. The material sequenced was CD4+ or CD8+ T cells sorted from blood, taken in a trial of the OX40 agonist ivuxolimab.

The chain's CDR3 is CASSALAGAHNEQFF. The CDR3 DNA reads as TGTGCCAGCAGTGCATTAGCGGGGGCCCACAATGAGCAGTTCTTC. V and J are TRBV2 and TRBJ2-1; 9 nucleotides match TRBD2. Germline V gene sequence: CDR1 SNHLY, CDR2 FYNNEI. V dropped 4 bases and J dropped 5; count of bases not matched to a gene: 6. The CDR3 is made up of 15 amino acids.